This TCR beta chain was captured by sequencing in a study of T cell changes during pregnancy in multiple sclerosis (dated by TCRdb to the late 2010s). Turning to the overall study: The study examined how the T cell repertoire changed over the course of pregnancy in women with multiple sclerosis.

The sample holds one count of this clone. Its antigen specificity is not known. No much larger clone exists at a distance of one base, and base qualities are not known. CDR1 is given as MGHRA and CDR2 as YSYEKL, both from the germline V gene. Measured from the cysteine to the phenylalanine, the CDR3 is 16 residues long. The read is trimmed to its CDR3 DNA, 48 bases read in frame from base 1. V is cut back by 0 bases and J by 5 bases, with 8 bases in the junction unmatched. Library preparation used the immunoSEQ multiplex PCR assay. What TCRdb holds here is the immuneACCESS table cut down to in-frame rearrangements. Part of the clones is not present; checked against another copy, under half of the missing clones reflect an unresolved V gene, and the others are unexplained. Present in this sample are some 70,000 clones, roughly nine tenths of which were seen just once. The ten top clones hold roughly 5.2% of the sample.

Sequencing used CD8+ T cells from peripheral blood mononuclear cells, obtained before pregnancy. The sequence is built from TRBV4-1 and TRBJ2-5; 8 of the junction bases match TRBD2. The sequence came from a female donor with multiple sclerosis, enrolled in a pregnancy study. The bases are TGCGCCAGCAGCCAAGAAAGCGGGGGATGGGGGGAGACCCAGTACTTC. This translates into CASSQESGGWGETQYF.